The next 13 T cell receptor beta chains were all read from a single sample in a study of beta chain features in type 1 diabetes. TCRB transcripts that were expressed got sequenced, as all of the isolated RNA had been reverse transcribed. This table comes from immunoSEQ multiplex PCR, and its TCRdb copy is limited to in-frame clones, with some not included. There are around 190,000 clones in the sample; around an eighth occur only once, and about 0.66% lies in the top ten. Sequencing was done on a sample of central memory CD4+ T cells from blood. The receptors stem from a young woman in good health.

This clone was seen a few times. This chain connects TRBV4-2 to TRBJ2-7, with D possibly matching TRBD2 (7 bases). The CDR3 has 17 residues. The V end lost 0 bases, the J end lost 0 bases, and 15 bases lay between the germline ends. Looked up from germline, CDR1 is LGHNA and CDR2 is YNFKEQ. CDR3 sequence: CASSQDRGGDNSYEQYF. CDR3 nucleotide sequence: TGTGCCAGCAGCCAAGACCGGGGAGGGGACAACTCCTACGAGCAGTACTTC.

This clone was observed a few times. This chain joins TRBV5-4 and TRBJ1-2; 12 bases fit TRBD1. The germline gives CDR1 SGHNT, CDR2 YYREEE (reference sequence). The ends lost 4 bases at V and 5 bases at J; junction bases unmatched: 9. The CDR3 runs to 16 residues. The CDR3 DNA sequence: TGTGCCAGCAGCCCGCCGGGACAGGGGGCTCTATATGGCTACACCTTC. Protein: CASSPPGQGALYGYTF.

The chain joins TRBV5-4 to TRBJ2-5, with a possible D match to TRBD2 (5 bases). CDR3 length equals 13 residues. The germline V and J ends were trimmed by 3 bases and 0 bases, with 6 bases remaining between them. Germline V CDR1 and CDR2: SGHNT, YYREEE (reference sequence). CDR3 nucleotide sequence: TGTGCCAGCAGCTGGGAGTACCAAGAGACCCAGTACTTC. Protein: CASSWEYQETQYF.

This clone occurred a few times. CDR3 nucleotide sequence: TGTGCCAGTAGTACCACCGCCAGGCGAAGCTCCTACGAGCAGTACTTC. Amino acid sequence: CASSTTARRSSYEQYF. The rearrangement joins TRBV19 to TRBJ2-7; D is uncertain. Trimming shortened V by 4 bases and J by 0 bases, and 16 bases separated the two germline ends. The CDR3 sequence is 16 residues long. CDR1 is LNHDA and CDR2 is SQIVND in the germline V gene (reference sequence).

This clone was detected a few times. The chain employs TRBV6-5 and TRBJ2-5, with a weak D call TRBD1 (6 bases). V lost 0 bases to trimming and J lost 3 bases, with 8 bases between them. The V gene's germline CDR1 is MNHEY and CDR2 SVGAGI. CDR3 length equals 14 residues. As DNA, the CDR3 is TGTGCCAGCAGTTACTCGTACAGGGAAGAGACCCAGTACTTC. This encodes CASSYSYREETQYF.

The V and J genes are TRBV29-1 and TRBJ1-3; 8 bases agree with TRBD1. CDR1 SQVTM and CDR2 ANQGSEA come from the germline V gene. The CDR3 length is 14 residues. After removal of 1 base from V and 9 bases from J, the junction contained 8 bases not matched to a gene. This CDR3 is CSVEVTGGSSTIYF. The CDR3 DNA reads as TGCAGCGTTGAAGTAACAGGGGGAAGTAGCACCATATATTTT.

The chain uses TRBV5-1 and TRBJ2-1; 10 nucleotides match TRBD2. This CDR3 spans 15 amino acids. V shed 0 bases, J shed 10 bases, and the junction held 7 bases outside the gene matches. Germline V gene data show CDR1 as SGHRS and CDR2 as YFSETQ. CDR3 coding DNA: TGCGCCAGCAGCTTGGTGCCACTAGCGGGAAGGGAGCAGTTCTTC. Translated: CASSLVPLAGREQFF. Together with reference TRBV5-1 and TRBJ2-1, the CDR3 gives the full variable domain: KAGVTQTPRYLIKTRGQQVTLSCSPISGHRSVSWYQQTPGQGLQFLFEYFSETQRNKGNFPGRFSGRQFSNSRSEMNVSTLELGDSALYLCASSLVPLAGREQFFGPGTRLTVL.

This clone was seen a few times. The chain carries TRBV30 and TRBJ2-7, with TRBD1 matching 8 bases. This CDR3 spans 15 amino acids. The J segment lost 0 bases and the V segment lost 2 bases, leaving 6 bases of the junction unmatched. Germline CDR1 GTSNPN, CDR2 SVGIG (reference sequence). The DNA of the CDR3 is TGTGCCTGGAGTCGGACAGGGTCGGGCTCCTACGAGCAGTACTTC. This codes for CAWSRTGSGSYEQYF.

This clone was counted between two and nine times. The rearrangement uses TRBV10-3 and TRBJ2-7, with 9 bases that match TRBD1. The germline V gene encodes CDR1 ENHRY and CDR2 SYGVKD. This CDR3 comprises 15 residues. Unmatched junction bases numbered 1, after V lost 0 bases and J lost 1 base. As DNA, the CDR3 is TGTGCCATCAGTGAGTCGGGGACAGGGTCCTACGAGCAGTACTTC. It yields the protein CAISESGTGSYEQYF.

The chain employs TRBV27 and TRBJ1-2; the match to TRBD1 covers 12 bases. The CDR3 consists of 15 residues. The junction had 8 bases not matched to a gene; V was cut back by 6 bases and J by 6 bases. The germline CDR1 and CDR2 sequences are MNHEY and SMNVEV (reference sequence). The CDR3 here is CASRGTGGASHGYTF. CDR3 nucleotides: TGTGCCAGCAGGGGGACAGGGGGCGCGAGTCATGGCTACACCTTC.

The V gene is TRBV6-1, the J gene TRBJ2-7; TRBD2 might be the D (6 bases). The germline V gene encodes CDR1 MNHNS and CDR2 SASEGT. The V and J ends lost 1 base and 4 bases respectively, with 14 bases between them. CDR3 length: 15 residues. The CDR3 nucleotides are TGTGCCAGCAGTGAAGATCAGCCTGGGGGGTACGAGCAGTACTTC. Amino acid sequence: CASSEDQPGGYEQYF.

The CDR3 here is CASSRDIYNEQFF. The CDR3 DNA sequence: TGCGCCAGCAGCCGGGACATCTACAATGAGCAGTTCTTC. This sequence joins TRBV5-1 and TRBJ2-1; D is perhaps TRBD1 (6 bases). CDR1 and CDR2 (germline): SGHRS, YFSETQ. With 4 bases removed from V and 3 bases from J, the gap between germline ends came to 8 bases. This CDR3 comprises 13 residues.

This rearrangement joins TRBV5-8 to TRBJ1-5; D is unclear. Trimming took 2 bases from V and 6 from J, leaving 12 bases between them. This CDR3 is 14 amino acids long. Germline CDR1 reads SGHTS; CDR2 reads YDEGEE. The CDR3 reads CASSFEVDGQPQHF. The CDR3 DNA sequence: TGTGCCAGCAGCTTTGAGGTTGACGGTCAGCCCCAGCATTTT.